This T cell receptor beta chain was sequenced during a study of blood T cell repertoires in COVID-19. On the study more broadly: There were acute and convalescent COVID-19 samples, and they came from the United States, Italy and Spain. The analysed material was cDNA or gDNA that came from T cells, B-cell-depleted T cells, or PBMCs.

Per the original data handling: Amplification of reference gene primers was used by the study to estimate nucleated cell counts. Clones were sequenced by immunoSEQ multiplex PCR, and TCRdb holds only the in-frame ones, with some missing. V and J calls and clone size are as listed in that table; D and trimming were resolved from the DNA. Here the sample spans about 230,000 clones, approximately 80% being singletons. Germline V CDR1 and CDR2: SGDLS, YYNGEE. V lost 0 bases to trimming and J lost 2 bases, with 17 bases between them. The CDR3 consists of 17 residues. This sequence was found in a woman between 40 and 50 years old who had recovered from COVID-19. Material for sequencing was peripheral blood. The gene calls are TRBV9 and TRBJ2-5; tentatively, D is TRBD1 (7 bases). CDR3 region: CASSVGIQGGAQETQYF. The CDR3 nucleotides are TGTGCCAGCAGCGTAGGTATTCAGGGGGGAGCTCAAGAGACCCAGTACTTC.